This T cell receptor (beta chain) is drawn from a study of T-cell memory formation after mild COVID-19. Study results and caveats: In pre-infection memory, a portion of responding clones appeared, which suggested that cross-reactive memory joined.

From the 5' RACE reads, TCRdb called clonotypes with MiXCR, one entry per CDR3 protein. The sample holds approximately 180,000 distinct CDR3 sequences, approximately 16% seen once. V was trimmed by 10 bases and J by 0 bases, leaving 21 bases between them. Germline V gene lookup returns CDR1 ENHRY and CDR2 SYGVKD. The CDR3 has 16 residues. This clonotype came up a few times. The target antigen is unknown. The TCR originated in an adult woman who had mild COVID-19 (a few samples of this study predate the infection). Cell type and time point are not known. The sample consisted of PBMCs or a T cell subset sorted from them (not recorded which). This chain connects TRBV10-3 to TRBJ1-1; no definite D call. CDR3 DNA: TGTGCCACCGCGGGTGGCAGCACGCCCATGAACACTGAAGCTTTCTTT. Protein sequence: CATAGGSTPMNTEAFF.